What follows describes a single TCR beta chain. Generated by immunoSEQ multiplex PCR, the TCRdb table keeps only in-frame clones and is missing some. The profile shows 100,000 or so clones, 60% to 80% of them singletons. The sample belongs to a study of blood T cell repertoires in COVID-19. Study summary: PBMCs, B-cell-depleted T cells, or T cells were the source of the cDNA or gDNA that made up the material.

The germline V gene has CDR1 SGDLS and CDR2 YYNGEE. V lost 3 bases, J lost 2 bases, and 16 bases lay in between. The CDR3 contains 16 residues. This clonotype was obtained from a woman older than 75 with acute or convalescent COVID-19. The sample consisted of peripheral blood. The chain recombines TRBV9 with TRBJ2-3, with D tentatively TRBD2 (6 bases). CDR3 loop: CASSDHRDSATDTQYF. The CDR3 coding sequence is TGTGCCAGCAGCGACCACCGGGACTCCGCCACAGATACGCAGTATTTT.